This T cell receptor (beta chain) was retrieved from a study of OX40 agonist ivuxolimab in advanced cancers. Study background: The study gave patients intravenous ivuxolimab at 0.01 to 10 mg/kg every 2 weeks.

Regarding this clone: Its specificity is not known.

Libraries were prepared by immunoSEQ multiplex PCR; TCRdb keeps only in-frame clonotypes and omits some of them. The sample lists more than 70,000 clones, about 93% seen once, with roughly an eighth in the top ten. The study's findings and limits: Nonresponders, in some cases, also had low normalized T-cell clonal expansion.

The sequences come from CD4+ or CD8+ T cells sorted from blood, collected in a trial of the OX40 agonist ivuxolimab. This TCR was recovered from an adult with an advanced solid tumor such as melanoma, head and neck, liver or kidney cancer.

The CDR3 protein is CASSLGRNTIYF. CDR3 DNA: TGTGCCAGCAGCTTAGGGAGAAACACCATATATTTT. The rearrangement uses TRBV7-2 and TRBJ1-3; no reliable D call. Germline values: CDR1 SGHTA, CDR2 FQGNSA. Trimming left V 1 base short and J 5 bases short, with 3 bases between. The CDR3 sequence is 12 residues long.